Each of the 21 T cell receptor beta chains below was sequenced from the same sample in a study of blood T cell repertoires in COVID-19 (dated by TCRdb to 2019 to 2021). The method behind the library was the immunoSEQ multiplex PCR assay. TCRdb re-hosts the immuneACCESS table, in-frame sequences only. Its copies lack some clones; in the studies checked, an unresolved V gene accounts for under half of them, and the cause for the rest is not known. This sample comprises 120,000 to 150,000 clones, 70% to 90% of them detected only once. The top ten constitute 8.2% of the sample. Sequencing was carried out using peripheral blood. These receptors all come from a woman in her sixties with acute or convalescent COVID-19.

In this sample, this clone turned up a few times. The V call is TRBV6-5, the J call TRBJ1-1, with TRBD1 as a possible D gene (6 bases). Per germline, CDR1 MNHEY and CDR2 SVGAGI. V was cut by 6 bases and J by 5 bases, with 19 bases left in between. The CDR3 has 15 amino acids. CDR3 residues: CASRPNGGPGTEAFF. The CDR3, as DNA: TGTGCCAGCAGGCCAAACGGGGGGCCGGGAACTGAAGCTTTCTTT.

This clone was detected once. The rearrangement joins TRBV7-9 to TRBJ2-1; 7 nucleotides match TRBD2. The CDR3 runs to 15 residues. The ends lost 5 bases at V and 4 bases at J; junction bases unmatched: 8. Germline V lookup: CDR1 SEHNR, CDR2 FQNEAQ (reference sequence). The CDR3 is CASSPGLVKYNEQFF. CDR3 nucleotide sequence: TGTGCCAGCAGCCCAGGACTAGTAAAATACAATGAGCAGTTCTTC.

The V call is TRBV19, the J call TRBJ1-1; maybe TRBD1 (6 bases). Trimming shortened V by 5 bases and J by 1 base, and 14 bases separated the two germline ends. CDR3 length equals 15 residues. CDR1 is LNHDA, CDR2 SQIVND, per germline (reference sequence). CDR3 DNA sequence: TGTGCCAGTAGTGTCACAGGGTCGTCGAACACTGAAGCTTTCTTT. It encodes CASSVTGSSNTEAFF.

The chain joins TRBV28 to TRBJ2-3, with 8 bases matching TRBD2. The CDR3 length is 15 residues. Trimming at V came to 7 bases and at J to 4 bases, leaving 10 bases not matched to a gene. Per the germline V gene, CDR1 is MDHEN and CDR2 is SYDVKM. DNA for the CDR3: TGTGCCAGCACCAGGGGCGGGGGGACTGCAGATACGCAGTATTTT. This translates into CASTRGGGTADTQYF. The full variable domain, in which reference TRBV28 and TRBJ2-3 provide the parts outside the CDR3, is DVKVTQSSRYLVKRTGEKVFLECVQDMDHENMFWYRQDPGLGLRLIYFSYDVKMKEKGDIPEGYSVSREKKERFSLILESASTNQTSMYLCASTRGGGTADTQYFGPGTRLTVL.

The rearrangement links TRBV10-3 to TRBJ1-2; a possible D gene is TRBD1 (5 bases). The V gene's germline CDR1 is ENHRY and CDR2 SYGVKD. The length of the CDR3 is 13 residues. The V end lost 6 bases, the J end lost 0 bases, and 8 bases lay between the germline ends. The CDR3 region has the DNA TGTGCCATCAGGGACACCCCTAACTATGGCTACACCTTC. Encoded protein: CAIRDTPNYGYTF.

The V call is TRBV6-5, the J call TRBJ1-4, with 10 bases identical to TRBD1. The CDR3 has 16 residues. CDR1 and CDR2 from the germline V gene are MNHEY and SVGAGI. Trimming cost V 0 bases and J 8 bases; bases outside gene matches: 6. The CDR3 DNA is TGTGCCAGCAGTTACTCGTGGACAGGGGGAAGCGAAAAACTGTTTTTT. This translates into CASSYSWTGGSEKLFF.

The V call is TRBV4-1, the J call TRBJ1-2; TRBD1 aligns across 9 bases. Germline CDR1 and CDR2: MGHRA and YSYEKL. The CDR3 extends over 16 amino acids. The ends lost 1 base at V and 8 bases at J; junction bases unmatched: 11. This chain's CDR3 is CASSQGLDRGAWGYTF. The CDR3, as DNA: TGCGCCAGCAGCCAAGGTTTAGACAGGGGGGCGTGGGGCTACACCTTC.

This chain links TRBV21-1 with TRBJ2-3; TRBD2 was called by the table and not checked on the DNA. TRBV21-1 is a known pseudogene. The CDR3 is 16 amino acids. CDR3 amino acids: CASSIIAGGGTDTQYF. The CDR3 DNA sequence: TGTGCCAGCAGCATAATAGCGGGGGGGGGCACAGATACGCAGTATTTT.

The chain recombines TRBV29-1 with TRBJ2-1, with TRBD1 identical over 9 bases. With V trimmed by 6 bases and J by 1 base, 4 bases remained unmatched. In germline, CDR1 is SQVTM, CDR2 ANQGSEA. CDR3 length: 14 amino acids. The chain's CDR3 is CSVLGQGSYNEQFF. In DNA form, the CDR3 reads TGCAGCGTCCTGGGACAGGGTTCCTACAATGAGCAGTTCTTC.

This chain joins TRBV5-1 and TRBJ2-3; 9 positions agree with TRBD2. Trimming at V came to 4 bases and at J to 7 bases, leaving 10 bases not matched to a gene. The CDR3 has 15 residues. Germline CDR1 SGHRS, CDR2 YFSETQ. This CDR3 is CASSPGTSIKNTQYF. The CDR3 coding sequence is TGCGCCAGCAGCCCCGGGACTAGCATTAAAAATACGCAGTATTTT.

The V call is TRBV24-1, the J call TRBJ2-1, with 7 bases fitting TRBD2. The germline V gene has CDR1 KGHDR and CDR2 SFDVKD. The CDR3 runs 16 residues. With 4 bases clipped from V and 0 bases from J, the junction kept 5 bases outside the gene matches. The CDR3 nucleotides are TGTGCCACCAGTGACCCAGCGGGGAGCTCCTACAATGAGCAGTTCTTC. It is translated as CATSDPAGSSYNEQFF.

This clone is a singleton in its sample. This chain links TRBV10-3 with TRBJ2-2; 7 nucleotides agree with TRBD1. Trimming cost V 3 bases and J 2 bases; bases outside gene matches: 0. The CDR3 loop spans 14 amino acids. The germline CDR1 and CDR2 sequences are ENHRY and SYGVKD. The CDR3: CAISEGGNTGELFF. CDR3 coding DNA: TGTGCCATCAGTGAAGGGGGCAACACCGGGGAGCTGTTTTTT.

This clone has only a few counts. J is TRBJ1-1 and V is TRBV5-4, with TRBD1 identical over 8 bases. Germline V CDR1 and CDR2: SGHNT, YYREEE (reference sequence). The CDR3 contains 13 residues. V lost 4 bases to trimming and J lost 7 bases; unmatched junction nucleotides: 6. CDR3 bases: TGTGCCAGCAGCCCAGACAGGGGAGGTGAAGCTTTCTTT. Its translation is CASSPDRGGEAFF.

The chain recombines TRBV14 with TRBJ1-1, with D unresolved. The CDR3 has 11 residues. Germline loops: CDR1 SGHDN, CDR2 FVKESK. Trimming took off 0 bases at V and 7 bases at J, with 3 bases between the two ends. The CDR3 DNA reads as TGTGCCAGCAGCCAAGACTTTGAAGCTTTCTTT. Encoded protein: CASSQDFEAFF.

The chain has TRBV5-1 and TRBJ2-3; 8 nucleotides line up with TRBD1. V was pared by 3 bases and J by 1 base, with 4 bases of the junction left unmatched. CDR3 length: 15 residues. Germline V lookup: CDR1 SGHRS, CDR2 YFSETQ. The CDR3 loop reads CASSSEGQGTDTQYF. The CDR3 DNA reads as TGCGCCAGCAGCTCGGAGGGACAGGGCACAGATACGCAGTATTTT.

The chain recombines TRBV3-1 (or the pseudogene TRBV3-2) with TRBJ1-2; 8 bases agree with TRBD1. The CDR3 spans 15 residues. Germline V gives CDR1 LGHDT, CDR2 YNNKEL (reference sequence). J was trimmed by 5 bases and V by 3 bases; bases with no gene match: 8. CDR3 sequence: CASSQSPTGVYGYTF. The CDR3 nucleotides are TGTGCCAGCAGCCAGAGCCCGACAGGGGTGTATGGCTACACCTTC.

The V call is TRBV5-4, the J call TRBJ2-7; TRBD1 is a possible D gene (6 bases). The V and J ends lost 4 bases and 5 bases respectively, with 16 bases between them. CDR1 is SGHNT and CDR2 is YYREEE in the germline V gene (reference sequence). This CDR3 has 14 amino acids. The CDR3 region has the DNA TGTGCCAGCAGCCCCCAGACAGGTTCCAACGAGCAGTACTTC. This gives the protein CASSPQTGSNEQYF.

The genes are TRBV10-3 and TRBJ2-5, with D maybe TRBD2 (5 bases). V was shortened by 7 bases and J by 1 base, with 10 bases between the two germline ends. The length of the CDR3 is 13 residues. Germline CDR1 and CDR2: ENHRY and SYGVKD. The CDR3 coding sequence is TGTGCCATCAATAGCGTGCCCCAAGAGACCCAGTACTTC. This sequence encodes CAINSVPQETQYF.

The CDR3 here is CATRDNRGGTGELFF. In DNA form, the CDR3 reads TGTGCCACCAGAGACAACAGGGGTGGCACCGGGGAGCTGTTTTTT. The rearrangement links TRBV24-1 to TRBJ2-2, with 7 positions matching TRBD1. V lost 7 bases to trimming and J lost 4 bases; unmatched junction nucleotides: 8. This CDR3 has 15 amino acids. The germline gives CDR1 KGHDR, CDR2 SFDVKD.

The rearrangement joins TRBV24-1 to TRBJ2-5, with a possible D match to TRBD1 (5 bases). V lost 4 bases and J lost 3, with 11 bases in between. The CDR3 totals 14 residues. CDR1 is KGHDR, CDR2 SFDVKD, per germline. CDR3 bases: TGTGCCACCAGTGACCGGACACGCGAAGAGACCCAGTACTTC. Translated, it gives CATSDRTREETQYF.

The chain couples TRBV19 to TRBJ2-4; no clear D. The CDR3 spans 16 residues. CDR1 is LNHDA, CDR2 SQIVND, per germline (reference sequence). Trimming removed 3 bases at V and 0 bases at J, with 12 bases between. CDR3 nucleotide sequence: TGTGCCAGTAGTATTGGGCAGGCGCTAGCCAAAAACATTCAGTACTTC. It yields the protein CASSIGQALAKNIQYF.